A selection of T cell receptor beta chains follows, all from one sample in a study of T cells in Graves' hyperthyroidism and ophthalmopathy. TCRdb reprocessed the multiplex PCR reads via MiXCR and lists one record per CDR3 protein. The sample includes 300,000 to 450,000 distinct CDR3 sequences, approximately 25% of them seen just once. Sequencing input: blood. The source is a man aged 50 to 59 with Graves' hyperthyroidism. Each CDR3 is given with its conserved first and last residue. D genes are given only for firm matches. Clone size is not always given. Where it is, it says once, few, many or a class for expanded clones.

d_gene: -
v_gene: TRBV20-1
j_gene: TRBJ1-4
abundance: -
CDR3nt: TGCAGTGCTACCCTTTCGGGGGGAAATGAAAAACTGTTTTTT
CDR3aa: CSATLSGGNEKLFF

d_gene: TRBD1
v_gene: TRBV12-3/TRBV12-4
j_gene: TRBJ1-1
abundance: -
CDR3nt: TGTGCCAGCAGTTCAACAGGGGGCGAGGCCACTGAAGCTTTCTTT
CDR3aa: CASSSTGGEATEAFF

d_gene: TRBD2
v_gene: TRBV28
j_gene: TRBJ2-1
abundance: -
CDR3nt: TGTGCCAGCAGTGAAGCCAAAGCGGGAGGGGCGGACAATGAGCAGTTCTTC
CDR3aa: CASSEAKAGGADNEQFF

d_gene: -
v_gene: TRBV27
j_gene: TRBJ2-5
abundance: many
CDR3nt: TGTGCCAGCAGTTCTCCCCCAAAGACCCAGTACTTC
CDR3aa: CASSSPPKTQYF

d_gene: -
v_gene: TRBV6-2/TRBV6-3
j_gene: TRBJ2-2
abundance: -
CDR3nt: TGTGCCAGCAGGGACCTGAACACCGGGGAGCTGTCTTTT
CDR3aa: CASRDLNTGELSF

d_gene: -
v_gene: TRBV19
j_gene: TRBJ1-4
abundance: few
CDR3nt: TGTGCCAGTAGTGACGGGGTGGCCGGGGATCAAGAAAAACTGTTTTTT
CDR3aa: CASSDGVAGDQEKLFF

d_gene: TRBD2
v_gene: TRBV12-3/TRBV12-4
j_gene: TRBJ2-5
abundance: many
CDR3nt: TGTGCCAGCAGTTCTAGCGGGAGTGAGACCCAGTACTTC
CDR3aa: CASSSSGSETQYF

d_gene: TRBD2
v_gene: TRBV19
j_gene: TRBJ2-3
abundance: -
CDR3nt: TGTGCCAGTAGTTCATTAGCGGGAGCCACAGATACGCAGTATTTT
CDR3aa: CASSSLAGATDTQYF

d_gene: -
v_gene: TRBV19
j_gene: TRBJ2-1
abundance: few
CDR3nt: TGTGCCAGTAGTATACGGTACGGTGAGCAGTTCTTC
CDR3aa: CASSIRYGEQFF

d_gene: TRBD2
v_gene: TRBV6-2/TRBV6-3
j_gene: TRBJ2-3
abundance: few
CDR3nt: TGTGCCAGCAGGCCTGGCCTAGCGGGAGGGCCGGGCACAGATACGCAGTATTTT
CDR3aa: CASRPGLAGGPGTDTQYF

d_gene: TRBD1
v_gene: TRBV6-1
j_gene: TRBJ2-2
abundance: -
CDR3nt: TGTGCCAGCAGTGCCCGGACAGGGCGGACCGGGGAGCTGTTTTTT
CDR3aa: CASSARTGRTGELFF

d_gene: TRBD2
v_gene: TRBV5-1
j_gene: TRBJ2-7
abundance: -
CDR3nt: TGCGCCAGCAGCTTGGCTACAGGCTTGGCTAGCGGAACCTACGAGCAGTACTTC
CDR3aa: CASSLATGLASGTYEQYF

d_gene: -
v_gene: TRBV5-1
j_gene: TRBJ1-1
abundance: -
CDR3nt: TGCGCCAGCAGCTTATGGGTCGGCACTGAAGCTTTCTTT
CDR3aa: CASSLWVGTEAFF

d_gene: TRBD2
v_gene: TRBV20-1
j_gene: TRBJ2-1
abundance: -
CDR3nt: TGCAGTGCGGACGGGACTAGCGGGACACATGAGCAGTTCTTC
CDR3aa: CSADGTSGTHEQFF

d_gene: -
v_gene: TRBV6-1
j_gene: TRBJ2-7
abundance: many
CDR3nt: TGTGCCAGCATGACTAACAGGGCTTCCTACGAGCAGTACTTC
CDR3aa: CASMTNRASYEQYF